These 27 T cell receptor beta chains share one sample of origin, sequenced in a study of identical twins. TCRdb fed the 5' RACE reads into MiXCR, producing one record per CDR3 protein. The table has about 720,000 distinct CDR3 sequences, 15% to 20% seen once. This sample also appeared in a second study, on T cells expressing NK-cell markers.

Sequencing was performed on PBMCs. The receptor source for this set is a woman between 18 and 29 years old in good health.

This clonotype was recorded at least ten times. The chain links TRBV10-3 to TRBJ2-7; D unclear. V dropped 3 bases and J dropped 0 bases, with 9 bases sitting between them. CDR3 size: 14 residues. Germline V gives CDR1 ENHRY, CDR2 SYGVKD. DNA for the CDR3: TGTGCCATCAGTGAATGGACGGACTCCTACGAGCAGTACTTC. This gives the protein CAISEWTDSYEQYF.

V and J are TRBV7-2 and TRBJ2-7; 9 bases are a match to TRBD1. CDR1 and CDR2 (germline): SGHTA, FQGNSA. V gave up 5 bases and J gave up 2 bases; unmatched junction bases: 10. This CDR3 is built from 16 residues. CDR3 DNA sequence: TGTGCCAGCAGCCAGACAATCCGACAGGGGGCCTACGAGCAGTACTTC. Translating it yields CASSQTIRQGAYEQYF.

This clonotype was found a few times. The chain combines TRBV19 with TRBJ2-7, with 8 bases that match TRBD1. CDR1 LNHDA and CDR2 SQIVND come from the germline V gene (reference sequence). The CDR3 covers 14 residues. The trim removed 8 bases at V and 0 bases at J, leaving 6 bases unmatched. The chain's CDR3 is CASALGQGSYEQYF. CDR3 nucleotide sequence: TGTGCCAGTGCCTTAGGACAGGGCTCCTACGAGCAGTACTTC.

The chain couples TRBV29-1 to TRBJ2-7; 7 nucleotides match TRBD2. Per the germline V gene, CDR1 is SQVTM and CDR2 is ANQGSEA. The CDR3 has 14 amino acids. The V gene end was trimmed by 5 bases and the J gene end by 2 bases; junction bases not matched to a gene: 9. The CDR3 DNA sequence: TGCAGCGTTAGGCCCGGGACTACCGCCTACGAGCAGTACTTC. It codes for CSVRPGTTAYEQYF.

The chain uses TRBV7-9 and TRBJ2-3, with a weak D call TRBD2 (6 bases). CDR3 length: 15 amino acids. With 7 bases removed from V and 4 bases from J, the gap between germline ends came to 18 bases. Germline assignment: CDR1 SEHNR and CDR2 FQNEAQ (reference sequence). The CDR3: CASTPYVAAPDTQYF. The CDR3 DNA reads TGTGCCAGCACCCCATATGTAGCGGCCCCAGATACGCAGTATTTT.

The rearrangement uses TRBV5-1 and TRBJ2-3; 9 nucleotides match TRBD2. The CDR3 covers 15 residues. The V and J ends lost 1 base and 5 bases, in that order; junction bases with no gene match: 5. Germline CDR1 is SGHRS and CDR2 is YFSETQ. CDR3 in DNA: TGCGCCAGCAGCTTGAGTAGCGGGAGTCAAGATACGCAGTATTTT. Translating gives CASSLSSGSQDTQYF. Full variable domain (outside the CDR3, taken from reference TRBV5-1 and TRBJ2-3): KAGVTQTPRYLIKTRGQQVTLSCSPISGHRSVSWYQQTPGQGLQFLFEYFSETQRNKGNFPGRFSGRQFSNSRSEMNVSTLELGDSALYLCASSLSSGSQDTQYFGPGTRLTVL.

V usage is TRBV20-1 and J usage is TRBJ2-7, with 7 bases lining up with TRBD2. The germline V gene encodes CDR1 DFQATT and CDR2 SNEGSKA (reference sequence). V was pared by 4 bases and J by 1 base, with 1 base of the junction left unmatched. CDR3 size: 12 residues. The CDR3 here is CSAKRDSYEQYF. For the CDR3, the DNA is TGCAGTGCTAAGCGGGATTCCTACGAGCAGTACTTC.

The chain employs TRBV29-1 and TRBJ2-2; no clear D. Trimming stripped 4 bases from V and 3 bases from J, with 12 bases between. Germline-derived CDR1 and CDR2 are SQVTM and ANQGSEA. The CDR3 length is 14 residues. The CDR3 reads CSVAEVTYTGELFF. DNA of the CDR3: TGCAGCGTTGCTGAAGTTACGTACACCGGGGAGCTGTTTTTT.

This sequence joins TRBV12-3 or TRBV12-4 and TRBJ2-5, with 8 bases aligning to TRBD2. The CDR3 loop spans 15 amino acids. Germline trimming cut 2 bases from V and 5 bases from J; bases unmatched to any gene: 7. CDR3 coding DNA: TGTGCCAGCAGTTTACCACCCGGGAGGGGGGAGACCCAGTACTTC. Amino acid sequence: CASSLPPGRGETQYF.

This clonotype came up a few times. The gene calls are TRBV9 and TRBJ2-3; D is perhaps TRBD1 or TRBD2 (6 bases each). This CDR3 has 15 amino acids. Trimming cost V 7 bases and J 5 bases, with 20 bases left between them. Per the germline V gene, CDR1 is SGDLS and CDR2 is YYNGEE. CDR3 in amino acids: CASSLSGGQGDTQYF. Here the CDR3 DNA reads TGTGCCAGCTCCTTAAGTGGGGGGCAGGGAGATACGCAGTATTTT. Full variable domain (remainder filled in from reference TRBV9 and TRBJ2-3): DSGVTQTPKHLITATGQRVTLRCSPRSGDLSVYWYQQSLDQGLQFLIQYYNGEERAKGNILERFSAQQFPDLHSELNLSSLELGDSALYFCASSLSGGQGDTQYFGPGTRLTVL.

There are a few counts of this clonotype. The V call is TRBV15, the J call TRBJ2-5; D perhaps matches TRBD2 (6 bases). The CDR3 has 16 amino acids. The germline gives CDR1 LNHNV, CDR2 YYDKDF (reference sequence). The V end was cut by 0 bases, the J end by 2 bases, with 13 bases between. CDR3 bases: TGTGCCACCAGCAGAGAGAGGGTGGGGGGACAAGAGACCCAGTACTTC. Translating it yields CATSRERVGGQETQYF.

The chain employs TRBV14 and TRBJ2-2; D tentatively fits TRBD1 or TRBD2 (5 bases each). The CDR3 covers 21 residues. The V end lost 6 bases, the J end lost 0 bases, and 29 bases lay between the germline ends. Per the germline V gene, CDR1 is SGHDN and CDR2 is FVKESK. The DNA of the CDR3 is TGTGCCAGCAGTCTATTGTGGGCAGGGCCCCTTAGCGACTCGAACACCGGGGAGCTGTTTTTT. Amino acid sequence: CASSLLWAGPLSDSNTGELFF. Together with reference TRBV14 and TRBJ2-2, the CDR3 gives the full variable domain: EAGVTQFPSHSVIEKGQTVTLRCDPISGHDNLYWYRRVMGKEIKFLLHFVKESKQDESGMPNNRFLAERTGGTYSTLKVQPAELEDSGVYFCASSLLWAGPLSDSNTGELFFGEGSRLTVL.

The chain carries TRBV18 and TRBJ2-1, with 14 nucleotides matching TRBD2. Germline loops: CDR1 KGHSH, CDR2 LQKENI. The CDR3 extends over 15 amino acids. V lost 5 bases and J lost 9; bases outside the gene matches: 6. CDR3 in amino acids: CASSGGLAGVVEQFF. Here the CDR3 DNA reads TGTGCCAGCTCAGGGGGACTAGCGGGAGTGGTTGAGCAGTTCTTC.

The chain carries TRBV4-3 and TRBJ2-1; 12 bases fit TRBD2. This CDR3 region has 14 residues. The V and J ends lost 0 bases and 9 bases, in that order; junction bases with no gene match: 0. Germline values: CDR1 LGHNA, CDR2 YSLEER. CDR3 region: CASSQEGLAGEQFF. The CDR3 nucleotides read TGCGCCAGCAGCCAAGAGGGACTAGCGGGTGAGCAGTTCTTC.

The chain combines TRBV20-1 with TRBJ2-2, with 8 bases identical to TRBD1. Unmatched junction bases numbered 10, after V lost 5 bases and J lost 5 bases. Germline CDR1 reads DFQATT; CDR2 reads SNEGSKA (reference sequence). The CDR3 extends over 15 amino acids. As DNA, the CDR3 is TGCAGTGCTGTATCCCCGGGACAGGCAACCGGGGAGCTGTTTTTT. Protein: CSAVSPGQATGELFF.

The chain links TRBV5-6 to TRBJ1-5; tentative D call: TRBD1 (5 bases). Looked up from germline, CDR1 is SGHDT and CDR2 is YYEEEE. This CDR3 has 15 residues. The V gene lost 4 bases and the J gene lost 6 bases, with 17 bases spanning the gap. CDR3 nucleotides: TGTGCCAGCAGCCTTGGGGCGGGGAGAGGTCAGCCCCAGCATTTT. Protein product: CASSLGAGRGQPQHF.

This clonotype was detected ten times or more. The chain carries TRBV20-1 and TRBJ2-3, with 10 bases fitting TRBD2. Germline V gene lookup returns CDR1 DFQATT and CDR2 SNEGSKA (reference sequence). This CDR3 region has 14 residues. Germline trimming cut 2 bases from V and 3 bases from J; bases unmatched to any gene: 2. Written as DNA, the CDR3 is TGCAGTGCTAGACCGGGACTAGCGACAGATACGCAGTATTTT. This gives the protein CSARPGLATDTQYF.

The rearrangement joins TRBV20-1 to TRBJ1-1; D possibly corresponds to TRBD1 (5 bases). The CDR3 has 13 amino acids. The V and J ends lost 3 bases and 6 bases respectively, with 14 bases between them. Germline V gene data show CDR1 as DFQATT and CDR2 as SNEGSKA (reference sequence). CDR3 sequence: CSASSQGGAEAFF. As DNA, the CDR3 is TGCAGTGCTAGTAGTCAGGGAGGCGCTGAAGCTTTCTTT.

The V call is TRBV7-2, the J call TRBJ2-3, with D possibly matching TRBD2 (7 bases). Germline-derived CDR1 and CDR2 are SGHTA and FQGNSA. CDR3 size: 17 residues. V lost 0 bases and J 5 bases, leaving 18 bases between the germline ends. For the CDR3, the DNA is TGTGCCAGCAGCTTAGCGTATTTGCCAGGGGAGGGAGATACGCAGTATTTT. It is translated as CASSLAYLPGEGDTQYF. Full variable domain (remainder filled in from reference TRBV7-2 and TRBJ2-3): GAGVSQSPSNKVTEKGKDVELRCDPISGHTALYWYRQSLGQGLEFLIYFQGNSAPDKSGLPSDRFSAERTGGSVSTLTIQRTQQEDSAVYLCASSLAYLPGEGDTQYFGPGTRLTVL.

This clonotype turned up a few times. The chain has TRBV5-5 and TRBJ2-7, with 8 nucleotides matching TRBD2. This CDR3 is built from 16 residues. Trimming cost V 1 base and J 4 bases; bases outside gene matches: 10. Germline-derived CDR1 and CDR2 are SGHKS and YYEKEE (reference sequence). Here the CDR3 reads CASSLYARREEYEQYF. The CDR3 DNA is TGTGCCAGCAGCTTGTATGCCCGGCGGGAGGAATACGAGCAGTACTTC.

V usage is TRBV20-1 and J usage is TRBJ1-1; the D is unclear. V was pared by 4 bases and J by 0 bases, with 3 bases between. CDR3 length equals 11 residues. CDR1 DFQATT and CDR2 SNEGSKA come from the germline V gene (reference sequence). CDR3: CSAKVNTEAFF. The CDR3 bases are TGCAGTGCTAAAGTGAACACTGAAGCTTTCTTT.

The rearrangement links TRBV12-3 or TRBV12-4 to TRBJ1-5; the D is unclear. This CDR3 is 13 amino acids long. Trimming took off 4 bases at V and 7 bases at J, with 11 bases between the two ends. For the CDR3, the DNA is TGTGCCAGCAGTTCGGGCCTTAGGCAGCCCCAGCATTTT. Amino acid sequence: CASSSGLRQPQHF.

The V and J genes are TRBV11-2 and TRBJ2-1; 10 bases align to TRBD2. V dropped 0 bases and J dropped 9; count of bases not matched to a gene: 8. Germline V gene data show CDR1 as SGHAT and CDR2 as FQNNGV. The CDR3 contains 16 residues. The CDR3 loop is CASSLDQAGGFSEQFF. Here the CDR3 DNA reads TGTGCCAGCAGCTTAGATCAAGCGGGAGGGTTTAGTGAGCAGTTCTTC.

The chain employs TRBV4-3 and TRBJ2-1; D may correspond to TRBD1 or TRBD2 (5 bases each). Trimming took off 1 base at V and 8 bases at J, with 12 bases between the two ends. CDR1 and CDR2 from the germline V gene are LGHNA and YSLEER. The CDR3 is made up of 14 amino acids. This CDR3 is CASSQGDQIYEQFF. The CDR3 DNA reads TGCGCCAGCAGCCAAGGGGACCAGATCTATGAGCAGTTCTTC.

This rearrangement joins TRBV11-2 to TRBJ2-1, with TRBD2 matching 8 bases. CDR3 length: 16 residues. The junction had 6 bases not matched to a gene; V was cut back by 1 base and J by 4 bases. Per germline, CDR1 SGHAT and CDR2 FQNNGV. This chain's CDR3 is CASSLASGSQYNEQFF. The CDR3 DNA reads TGTGCCAGCAGCTTAGCCAGCGGGAGTCAGTACAATGAGCAGTTCTTC.

This rearrangement joins TRBV9 to TRBJ2-7; TRBD2 agrees at 11 bases. Per germline, CDR1 SGDLS and CDR2 YYNGEE. The V and J ends lost 3 bases and 8 bases, in that order; junction bases with no gene match: 10. CDR3 size: 15 residues. CDR3 coding DNA: TGTGCCAGCAGCGAATCGGGACTAGCGGTCGGCAAGCAGTACTTC. Its protein product is CASSESGLAVGKQYF.

The V gene is TRBV20-1, the J gene TRBJ1-2, with D possibly being TRBD1 (5 bases). Trimming left V 3 bases short and J 8 bases short, with 13 bases between. From germline, CDR1 is DFQATT and CDR2 SNEGSKA (reference sequence). The CDR3 has 12 residues. CDR3 residues: CSARDNQGGYTF. The CDR3, as DNA: TGCAGTGCTAGGGACAACCAAGGGGGCTACACCTTC.